The clone carrying this T cell receptor beta chain was detected only once. Its matching antigen is unknown. CDR3 length: 13 amino acids. Trimming shortened V by 7 bases and J by 1 base, and 8 bases separated the two germline ends. Germline V gene sequence: CDR1 SNHLY, CDR2 FYNNEI. This sample is part of a study of OX40 agonist ivuxolimab in advanced cancers. Turning to the study itself: Ivuxolimab was delivered to patients intravenously every 2 weeks at doses spanning 0.01 to 10 mg/kg.

Points from the study as a whole: With doses of 0.1 to 3.0 mg/kg, CD4+ and CD8+ blood T cells had undergone clonal expansion by week 6. CD4+ T cells averaged fewer expanded clones than CD8+ T cells.

The repertoire was sequenced with immunoSEQ multiplex PCR; TCRdb's copy has only in-frame clones and lacks some. The sample contains 65,000 to 85,000 clones, over 75% of which appear only once. The sequencing used CD4+ or CD8+ T cells sorted from blood, collected in a trial of the OX40 agonist ivuxolimab. This TCR was sampled from an adult with an advanced solid tumor such as melanoma, head and neck, liver or kidney cancer. This chain connects TRBV2 to TRBJ1-3, with D uncertain. This CDR3 is CASKEGSGNTIYF. Here the CDR3 DNA reads TGTGCCAGCAAAGAAGGGTCTGGAAACACCATATATTTT.